These T cell receptor beta chains were read from a single sample in a study of tumor and adjacent non-tumor tissue in lung cancer. Each CDR3 protein is one row after TCRdb ran MiXCR on the multiplex PCR reads. In the table there are about 98,000 distinct CDR3 sequences, 75% to 90% of which are singletons. The sequenced sample was distant non-tumor lung tissue. All receptors derive from a man aged 60-69 years with small cell lung cancer. CDR3s leave out the opening cysteine and the closing phenylalanine or tryptophan. The D gene is left open where the match is weak.

v_call	j_call	d_call	cdr3_aa
TRBV6-1	TRBJ2-1	TRBD2	ASSERSGSYNEQF
TRBV19	TRBJ2-3	-	ASSSRGSGKGRSDTQY
TRBV6-2/TRBV6-3	TRBJ2-7	TRBD2	AIRSAGVRSYEQY
TRBV6-5	TRBJ1-2	-	ASSPGGTGFT
TRBV7-9	TRBJ2-2	TRBD1	ASRLRQGNTGELF
TRBV20-1	TRBJ1-5	-	SASWASNQPQH
TRBV20-1	TRBJ1-2	-	SARIDRRYGYT
TRBV6-2/TRBV6-3	TRBJ2-3	-	ASRPANMKTDTQY
TRBV11-2	TRBJ2-3	-	ASSLRAWGSTDTQY
TRBV7-8	TRBJ2-1	-	ASSLRANVGLFLNEQF
TRBV5-5	TRBJ2-3	TRBD2	VSSLELAGGQDTQY
TRBV5-4	TRBJ2-2	-	AMGGLAAGTGELV
TRBV11-1	TRBJ2-7	TRBD1	ASSYSERGPYEQY
TRBV7-9	TRBJ1-2	-	ASSLGGSGSYYSYT
TRBV6-5	TRBJ2-1	TRBD2	ASSSNSGRGPNYELF
TRBV11-2	TRBJ2-1	TRBD2	ASSLGVSGGYYNEQL
TRBV12-3/TRBV12-4	TRBJ1-1	-	ASCEEGNTEAF
TRBV12-5	TRBJ2-3	-	GSGHREDTQY
TRBV5-4	TRBJ2-3	TRBD1	ASSTRTGGAADTQY
TRBV7-2	TRBJ2-5	-	ASSWGAQRTAQY
TRBV29-1	TRBJ2-1	-	GDKTGTYNEQF
TRBV12-3/TRBV12-4	TRBJ2-5	TRBD2	AGSPYSGRQETQY
TRBV4-2	TRBJ2-2	-	ASSQDLRAITVELF
TRBV29-1	TRBJ1-1	-	SVSITMNTDAF
TRBV20-1	TRBJ2-2	TRBD1	SARDHTGTATGELF
TRBV6-2/TRBV6-3	TRBJ2-1	-	ASTNLRGFQNEQF
TRBV11-2	TRBJ2-1	-	AISLETAGLEI
TRBV5-4	TRBJ2-2	-	ASSPDNSSGELF
TRBV6-5	TRBJ2-7	TRBD2	ASCYSAAGVSEHY
TRBV6-2/TRBV6-3	TRBJ2-2	-	ASSHQHRGVF
TRBV11-3	TRBJ2-2	-	ASSYGSGGAGELF
TRBV6-5	TRBJ2-3	TRBD2	ASSSGGRASSSTDTHY
TRBV11-1	TRBJ2-1	TRBD2	SSSLAASGSKYYNEQF
TRBV12-3/TRBV12-4	TRBJ2-2	-	ASCFSGIDTGEPF
TRBV11-2	TRBJ2-3	-	GSSLMGEADTQY
TRBV20-1	TRBJ2-5	TRBD2	SGDPRHLAGLETQY
TRBV11-2	TRBJ1-6	-	ASLTGDNSPLH
TRBV12-3/TRBV12-4	TRBJ1-2	-	ARSPFHYCYT
TRBV20-1	TRBJ1-1	-	NARGFEVEVF
TRBV11-2	TRBJ2-1	-	ASSLLRAQSSYNGQF
TRBV29-1	TRBJ2-3	-	SVERFTSTDTQY
TRBV6-2/TRBV6-3	TRBJ1-5	-	ASNYSASGGFRAQH
TRBV11-1	TRBJ2-1	-	ACSFVAGGPYNEQF
TRBV20-1	TRBJ2-1	TRBD2	SAKQVLAPYNEQF
TRBV29-1	TRBJ2-5	-	SVQVVRETQY
TRBV20-1	TRBJ2-5	-	SAWERGAKTQY
TRBV29-1	TRBJ2-5	TRBD1	SVWTGLQDTQY
TRBV5-5	TRBJ1-5	-	ASRLVGGTQPQH